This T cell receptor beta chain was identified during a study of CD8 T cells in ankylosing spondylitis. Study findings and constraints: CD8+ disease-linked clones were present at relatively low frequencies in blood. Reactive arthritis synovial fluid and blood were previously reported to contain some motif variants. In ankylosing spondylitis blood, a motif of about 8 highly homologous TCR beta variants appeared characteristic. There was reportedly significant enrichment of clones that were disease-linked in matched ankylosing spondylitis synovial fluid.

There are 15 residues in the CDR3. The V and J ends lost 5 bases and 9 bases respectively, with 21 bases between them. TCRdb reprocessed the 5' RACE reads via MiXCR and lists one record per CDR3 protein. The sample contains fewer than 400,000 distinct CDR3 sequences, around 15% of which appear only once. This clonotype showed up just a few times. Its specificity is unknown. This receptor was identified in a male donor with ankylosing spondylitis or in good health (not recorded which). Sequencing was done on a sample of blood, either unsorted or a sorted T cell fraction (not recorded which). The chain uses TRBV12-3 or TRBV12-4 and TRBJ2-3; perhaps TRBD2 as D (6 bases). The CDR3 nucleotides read TGTGCCAGCAGTCTCCCATCCGGGACTCAGAACACGCAGTATTTT. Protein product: CASSLPSGTQNTQYF.